The 18 T cell receptor beta chains reported below all come from one sample, sequenced in a study of T cell responses to AZD1222 COVID-19 vaccine. Profiled with immunoSEQ multiplex PCR; TCRdb holds only in-frame clones, not every one. The table lists some 170,000 clones, roughly nine tenths of them singletons. The sequencing here drew on peripheral blood, taken 28 days after the second AZD1222 dose. These receptors originate from an adult who received the AZD1222 COVID-19 vaccine.

The rearrangement uses TRBV5-6 and TRBJ1-1; the D is unclear. CDR3 length: 11 amino acids. Trimming removed 2 bases from V and 7 bases from J, with 6 bases in between. Germline CDR1 and CDR2: SGHDT and YYEEEE. The CDR3 nucleotides read TGTGCCAGCAGCTTAGCACGTGAAGCTTTCTTT. It is translated as CASSLAREAFF.

The rearrangement links TRBV4-1 to TRBJ2-1; the match to TRBD2 covers 12 bases. The length of the CDR3 is 16 residues. Germline CDR1 is MGHRA and CDR2 is YSYEKL. Unmatched junction bases numbered 10, after V lost 3 bases and J lost 10 bases. The CDR3 region has the DNA TGCGCCAGCAGCCAGAGGCTAGCGGGGGGGAAGAAGGAGCAGTTCTTC. As protein: CASSQRLAGGKKEQFF.

The chain carries TRBV6-1 and TRBJ1-6; possible D gene TRBD1, 6 bases. Germline V gene sequence: CDR1 MNHNS, CDR2 SASEGT. Trimming cost V 2 bases and J 9 bases, with 14 bases left between them. CDR3 length: 15 amino acids. CDR3 in amino acids: CASSEYRTGTSPLHF. In nucleotides, the CDR3 is TGTGCCAGCAGTGAATATCGAACAGGGACTTCACCCCTCCACTTT.

V usage is TRBV6-5 and J usage is TRBJ1-2, with unresolved D. V shed 2 bases and J shed 3 bases, with 16 bases lying between them. The germline gives CDR1 MNHEY, CDR2 SVGAGI. The CDR3 spans 16 residues. The CDR3 spells CASSYARVGIYYGYTF. CDR3 in DNA: TGTGCCAGCAGTTACGCACGGGTAGGGATCTACTATGGCTACACCTTC.

The chain recombines TRBV9 with TRBJ2-3; 9 positions match TRBD2. Trimming cost V 1 base and J 5 bases; bases outside gene matches: 11. The CDR3 runs to 17 residues. Looked up from germline, CDR1 is SGDLS and CDR2 is YYNGEE. The CDR3 DNA is TGTGCCAGCAGCGTAAGTTGGGGCGGGGGGGCCCAAGATACGCAGTATTTT. Protein product: CASSVSWGGGAQDTQYF.

This rearrangement joins TRBV10-2 to TRBJ1-3, with unresolved D. Germline CDR1 WSHSY, CDR2 SAAADI. V was clipped by 2 bases and J by 0 bases, with 11 bases between them. This CDR3 is 16 amino acids long. This CDR3 is CASSEIRSSSGNTIYF. In nucleotides, the CDR3 is TGCGCCAGCAGTGAGATTAGATCCAGCTCTGGAAACACCATATATTTT.

This chain connects TRBV18 to TRBJ1-3; no firm D call. Germline CDR1 KGHSH, CDR2 LQKENI. The V and J ends lost 3 bases and 0 bases respectively, with 12 bases between them. CDR3 length: 16 amino acids. CDR3 nucleotides: TGTGCCAGCTCACCGAACGGACGGTTCTCTGGAAACACCATATATTTT. Residues: CASSPNGRFSGNTIYF.

This clone has more than one count but fewer than ten. The genes are TRBV4-2 and TRBJ2-1; 11 positions agree with TRBD2. Per germline, CDR1 LGHNA and CDR2 YNFKEQ. V lost 1 base and J lost 9; bases outside the gene matches: 8. The CDR3 runs 16 residues. CDR3 protein: CASSQVVGLAGFEQFF. CDR3 nucleotides: TGTGCCAGCAGCCAAGTAGTTGGACTAGCGGGTTTTGAGCAGTTCTTC.

The V call is TRBV6-2 or TRBV6-3, the J call TRBJ2-3; D could derive from TRBD1 or TRBD2 (6 bases each). Germline assignment: CDR1 MNHEY and CDR2 SVGEGT. V gave up 4 bases and J gave up 4 bases, with 15 bases separating them. This CDR3 is built from 15 residues. This chain's CDR3 is CASSWTGALADTQYF. In nucleotides, the CDR3 is TGTGCCAGCAGTTGGACGGGGGCACTGGCAGATACGCAGTATTTT.

The chain is built from TRBV6-5 and TRBJ1-1; no firm D call. The V end was cut by 5 bases, the J end by 3 bases, with 13 bases between. Germline loops: CDR1 MNHEY, CDR2 SVGAGI. The CDR3 extends over 14 amino acids. The CDR3 nucleotides are TGTGCCAGCAGTCGACTCGGGCGAGACACTGAAGCTTTCTTT. The encoded protein is CASSRLGRDTEAFF.

CDR3: CASGPKTGRSGQETQYF. The CDR3 region has the DNA TGTGCTAGTGGTCCTAAGACAGGGCGATCGGGCCAAGAGACCCAGTACTTC. The J gene is TRBJ2-5, the V gene TRBV12-5; 7 bases are a match to TRBD1. The CDR3 extends over 17 amino acids. CDR1 is LGHNT, CDR2 FRNRAP, per germline. The V segment lost 5 bases and the J segment 1 base; nucleotides outside the gene matches: 13.

The chain employs TRBV5-1 and TRBJ2-5, with D perhaps matching TRBD2 (6 bases). The V and J ends lost 0 bases and 5 bases respectively, with 14 bases between them. Germline CDR1 reads SGHRS; CDR2 reads YFSETQ. The CDR3 consists of 15 residues. The CDR3 spells CASSLANRAGETQYF. As DNA, the CDR3 is TGCGCCAGCAGCTTGGCAAACCGGGCGGGGGAGACCCAGTACTTC.

This chain uses TRBV27 with TRBJ2-5; TRBD1 agrees at 7 bases. Germline V gives CDR1 MNHEY, CDR2 SMNVEV (reference sequence). V lost 6 bases to trimming and J lost 3 bases; unmatched junction nucleotides: 13. CDR3 length equals 16 residues. CDR3 in amino acids: CASSPEPDRAEETQYF. The CDR3 DNA is TGTGCCAGCAGCCCAGAACCTGACAGGGCAGAAGAGACCCAGTACTTC.

The V and J genes are TRBV5-4 and TRBJ2-3, with a weak D call TRBD1 (5 bases). Germline V CDR1 and CDR2: SGHNT, YYREEE (reference sequence). V was trimmed by 4 bases and J by 2 bases, leaving 11 bases between them. The CDR3 runs 14 residues. The CDR3 is CASSPRGYTDTQYF. The CDR3 bases are TGTGCCAGCAGCCCAAGGGGCTACACAGATACGCAGTATTTT.

The V call is TRBV10-3, the J call TRBJ2-1, with D possibly being TRBD1 or TRBD2 (5 bases each). Per the germline V gene, CDR1 is ENHRY and CDR2 is SYGVKD. Deletions cut 6 bases from V and 5 bases from J, with 17 bases between. The CDR3 is 15 residues long. CDR3 sequence: CAIRGYGDEHNEQFF. CDR3 coding DNA: TGTGCCATCAGGGGCTACGGGGACGAACACAATGAGCAGTTCTTC.

The genes are TRBV7-8 and TRBJ1-5, with a weak D call TRBD1 (5 bases). There are 13 residues in the CDR3. The V gene's germline CDR1 is SGHVS and CDR2 FQNEAQ. V was clipped by 5 bases and J by 2 bases, with 7 bases between them. CDR3 sequence: CASSEQGNQPQHF. The CDR3 DNA follows: TGTGCCAGCAGCGAACAGGGCAATCAGCCCCAGCATTTT. Combining the CDR3 with reference TRBV7-8 and TRBJ1-5 gives the whole variable domain GAGVSQSPRYKVAKRGQDVALRCDPISGHVSLFWYQQALGQGPEFLTYFQNEAQLDKSGLPSDRFFAERPEGSVSTLKIQRTQQEDSAVYLCASSEQGNQPQHFGDGTRLSIL.

The count of this clone is one. The rearrangement links TRBV7-2 to TRBJ1-1; TRBD1 agrees at 7 bases. The ends lost 3 bases at V and 1 base at J; junction bases unmatched: 2. CDR1 SGHTA and CDR2 FQGNSA come from the germline V gene. CDR3 size: 14 residues. The CDR3 bases are TGTGCCAGCAGCTTGGGACAGCAGAACACTGAAGCTTTCTTT. Amino acids: CASSLGQQNTEAFF.

The chain recombines TRBV6-5 with TRBJ2-1; D is unclear. Germline CDR1 reads MNHEY; CDR2 reads SVGAGI. Trimming pared 4 bases from V and 0 bases from J, leaving 10 bases between. This CDR3 has 15 residues. The CDR3 DNA reads as TGTGCCAGCAGTTTAGACCCGTACTCCTACAATGAGCAGTTCTTC. Residues: CASSLDPYSYNEQFF.